This T cell receptor beta chain comes out of a study of cytomegalovirus exposure and HLA in healthy donors. The primer mix had 60 Vbeta and 13 Jbeta primers. Here immunoSEQ multiplex PCR was the method, and the copy in TCRdb shows in-frame clones only, minus some. Here the sample spans just over 25,000 clones, around 64% being singletons. Germline CDR1 SEHNR, CDR2 FQNEAQ (reference sequence). V was clipped by 0 bases and J by 3 bases, with 6 bases between them. The CDR3 length is 13 residues. Donors sampled were nominally healthy, though unrecorded immune exposures were likely. Input material: PBMCs. The source is a woman between 50 and 59 years old in good health and CMV-seronegative. V and J are TRBV7-9 and TRBJ2-7, with D possibly being TRBD2 (5 bases). This CDR3 is CASSLAGSYEQYF. The CDR3 DNA reads as TGTGCCAGCAGCTTAGCGGGGAGCTACGAGCAGTACTTC. Filled out from reference TRBV7-9 and TRBJ2-7, the complete variable domain reads DTGVSQNPRHKITKRGQNVTFRCDPISEHNRLYWYRQTLGQGPEFLTYFQNEAQLEKSRLLSDRFSAERPKGSFSTLEIQRTEQGDSAMYLCASSLAGSYEQYFGPGTRLTVT.